This T cell receptor (beta chain) was captured in a study of blood T cell repertoires in COVID-19. Study background: PBMCs, B-cell-depleted T cells, or T cells were the source of the cDNA or gDNA that made up the material.

The germline V gene encodes CDR1 SGHNT and CDR2 YENEEA. The ends were cut back, 0 bases at V and 2 bases at J, with 11 bases in the middle. The CDR3 is 15 residues long. Under the authors' procedure: Reference gene primer amplification in the assay estimated nucleated cell counts. TCRdb's table, derived via immunoSEQ multiplex PCR, lists solely in-frame clones and lacks some. D and trimming come from the DNA, and the V and J calls and clone size come from that table. The sample yields some 180,000 clones, 80% seen once. Sequenced: PBMCs or T cells enriched from blood (not recorded which). The receptor was derived from a man aged 55 to 69 who had been exposed to COVID-19. This chain uses TRBV11-3 with TRBJ2-7; TRBD1 might be the D (6 bases). The CDR3: CASSLEGHPTYEQYF. For the CDR3, the DNA is TGTGCCAGCAGCTTAGAGGGACACCCTACCTACGAGCAGTACTTC.